This T cell receptor beta chain was identified during a study of blood T cell repertoires in COVID-19. Sequencing was performed with immunoSEQ multiplex PCR; in TCRdb, only in-frame clones are kept and a portion is missing. The sample has 260,000 or so clones, 80% to 90% seen once. The CDR3 length is 14 residues. Trimming removed 7 bases at V and 4 bases at J, with 16 bases between. Germline V gene data show CDR1 as MGHDK and CDR2 as SYGVNS. Categorization into cohorts depended on clinical history that participants reported. A COVID-19 case had been met by exposed participants during the 2 weeks before study entry.

The chain uses TRBV25-1 and TRBJ2-5; D is possibly TRBD2 (6 bases). The sample was PBMCs or T cells enriched from blood (not recorded which). The sequence was collected from a woman aged 40-49 years who had been exposed to COVID-19. This CDR3 is CASMRHGGGETQYF. The DNA of the CDR3 is TGTGCCAGCATGCGCCATGGGGGAGGAGAGACCCAGTACTTC.